The 17 T cell receptor beta chains presented below share a single source sample, sequenced in a study of Graves' ophthalmopathy and Graves' hyperthyroidism. RNA served as the template for amplifying TCR beta CDR3 regions. HTBI primers served in a first-round RT-PCR, which a second-round multiplex PCR followed. TCRdb re-called the multiplex PCR reads through MiXCR, storing one row per CDR3 protein. The data hold about 1.1 million distinct CDR3 sequences, with around a third observed a single time. Sequencing was carried out using peripheral blood or thyroid tissue (not recorded which). The receptors were gathered from an adult man with Graves' hyperthyroidism.

The chain joins TRBV2 to TRBJ2-7, with 7 bases matching TRBD1. Germline CDR1 and CDR2: SNHLY and FYNNEI. CDR3 length: 16 residues. V lost 5 bases and J lost 0; bases outside the gene matches: 10. This chain's CDR3 is CASSRFSGTDSYEQYF. The CDR3 DNA reads TGTGCCAGCAGTAGATTCTCCGGGACAGACTCCTACGAGCAGTACTTC.

In its sample, this clonotype was seen many times. V usage is TRBV29-1 and J usage is TRBJ2-7; a weak D match, TRBD1 (6 bases). Between the trimmed V and J ends, which lost 6 bases and 6 bases, there was a span of 12 bases. The CDR3 runs to 11 residues. CDR1 is SQVTM, CDR2 ANQGSEA, per germline. The CDR3 loop is CSVVRGPEQYF. The DNA of the CDR3 is TGCAGCGTGGTCAGGGGACCCGAGCAGTACTTC.

Many counts were recorded for this clonotype. The rearrangement uses TRBV7-2 and TRBJ2-7; D uncertain. The germline V and J ends were trimmed by 4 bases and 0 bases, with 7 bases remaining between them. Germline V gene lookup returns CDR1 SGHTA and CDR2 FQGNSA. The CDR3 sequence is 13 residues long. The CDR3 sequence is CASSYPPSYEQYF. The CDR3 region has the DNA TGTGCCAGCAGCTATCCCCCCTCCTACGAGCAGTACTTC.

This clonotype was found a few times. This chain connects TRBV11-2 to TRBJ1-1; a possible D gene is TRBD1 (6 bases). The V end was cut by 3 bases, the J end by 2 bases, with 19 bases between. Germline V gives CDR1 SGHAT, CDR2 FQNNGV. The CDR3 covers 17 residues. The DNA of the CDR3 is TGTGCCAGCAGCTTTAGTCTAGTGGGGGGGCGCAACACTGAAGCTTTCTTT. Translation: CASSFSLVGGRNTEAFF.

The chain carries TRBV10-3 and TRBJ1-3, with no clear D. Germline assignment: CDR1 ENHRY and CDR2 SYGVKD. Trimming took 3 bases from V and 7 from J, leaving 10 bases between them. This CDR3 contains 13 residues. CDR3 sequence reads: CAISEGRPNTIYF. The CDR3 region has the DNA TGTGCCATCAGTGAAGGCAGGCCGAACACCATATATTTT.

This clonotype appeared a few times. At one boundary the junction diverges from the germline segment, which might be a read error. DNA for the CDR3: TGTGCCAGCAGCCAGGGCTGGGATTTTTTTTTT. Translating gives CASSQGWDFFF. The rearrangement joins TRBV4-2 to TRBJ1-5; D ambiguous. This CDR3 region has 11 residues. In germline, CDR1 is LGHNA, CDR2 YNFKEQ.

This clonotype was seen at least ten times. The V call is TRBV12-3 or TRBV12-4, the J call TRBJ1-2; D uncertain. The CDR3 runs 13 residues. V lost 1 base and J 5 bases, leaving 8 bases between the germline ends. CDR3 sequence: CASSLEEGYGYTF. Here the CDR3 DNA reads TGTGCCAGCAGTTTAGAAGAGGGATATGGCTACACCTTC.

This chain links TRBV6-6 with TRBJ1-2, with 9 bases fitting TRBD1. The CDR3 is 15 residues long. V shed 2 bases and J 4 bases; nucleotides not matched to a gene: 5. Germline V lookup: CDR1 MNHNY, CDR2 SVGAGI (reference sequence). CDR3 DNA sequence: TGTGCCAGCAGTTACGACAGGGGGGCCTCCTATGGCTACACCTTC. Amino acid sequence: CASSYDRGASYGYTF.

This chain connects TRBV9 to TRBJ2-2; possibly TRBD1 for D (5 bases). Trimming left V 5 bases short and J 3 bases short, with 14 bases between. The CDR3 is 15 residues long. CDR1 SGDLS and CDR2 YYNGEE come from the germline V gene. In DNA, the CDR3 is TGTGCCAGCAGTCCTAGGGCAGGGCACACCGGGGAGCTGTTTTTT. The encoded protein is CASSPRAGHTGELFF.

In the case of this clonotype: A much larger clone lies one base from this, so it may be a read error. The genes are TRBV6-2 or TRBV6-3 and TRBJ1-2; weak D call: TRBD1 (5 bases). V shed 5 bases and J shed 3 bases, with 7 bases lying between them. Germline V gene data show CDR1 as MNHEY and CDR2 as SVGEGT. This CDR3 is built from 12 residues. The CDR3 reads CASSEQDYGYTF. DNA for the CDR3: TGTGCCAGCAGTGAACAGGACTATGGCTACACCTTC.

There are many counts of this clonotype. CDR3 region: CASSMMGNQPQHF. The CDR3 region has the DNA TGTGCCAGTAGTATGATGGGGAATCAGCCCCAGCATTTT. This chain connects TRBV19 to TRBJ1-5, with D uncertain. Germline CDR1 and CDR2: LNHDA and SQIVND (reference sequence). The V and J ends lost 3 bases and 4 bases respectively, with 7 bases between them. The CDR3 is made up of 13 amino acids.

Many counts were recorded for this clonotype. The V and J genes are TRBV10-3 and TRBJ2-6, with D unresolved. Trimming pared 7 bases from V and 0 bases from J, leaving 19 bases between. CDR3 length: 18 residues. CDR1 and CDR2 from the germline V gene are ENHRY and SYGVKD. CDR3 sequence reads: CAITSSARQDSGANVLTF. DNA for the CDR3: TGTGCCATCACCTCCTCCGCGCGTCAAGACTCTGGGGCCAACGTCCTGACTTTC.

J is TRBJ1-4 and V is TRBV15; D unclear. CDR1 and CDR2 from the germline V gene are LNHNV and YYDKDF (reference sequence). With 3 bases removed from V and 11 bases from J, the gap between germline ends came to 10 bases. The CDR3 has 12 amino acids. The CDR3 DNA follows: TGTGCCACCAGCAGCGGACGGAAGAAACTGTTTTTT. Amino acids: CATSSGRKKLFF.

This clonotype was seen more than once but under ten times. The chain is built from TRBV14 and TRBJ1-2; D gene uncertain. This CDR3 contains 16 residues. CDR1 is SGHDN, CDR2 FVKESK, per germline. With 1 base removed from V and 3 bases from J, the gap between germline ends came to 15 bases. The CDR3: CASSQGPTGNYYGYTF. DNA for the CDR3: TGTGCCAGCAGCCAAGGTCCCACCGGGAACTACTATGGCTACACCTTC.

CDR3 nucleotides: TGTGCCAGCAGCTTGAAGGACAGTAGAAGCACAGATACGCAGTATTTT. Residues: CASSLKDSRSTDTQYF. The chain combines TRBV7-8 with TRBJ2-3, with D tentatively TRBD1 (6 bases). The CDR3 is 16 amino acids. V shed 3 bases and J shed 0 bases, with 13 bases lying between them. Germline CDR1 is SGHVS and CDR2 is FQNEAQ.

The CDR3 loop reads CASRLPSGTEAFF. In DNA form, the CDR3 reads TGTGCCAGTCGGTTGCCCTCTGGAACTGAAGCTTTCTTT. The J gene is TRBJ1-1, the V gene TRBV19; D not certain. The germline CDR1 and CDR2 sequences are LNHDA and SQIVND (reference sequence). With 8 bases removed from V and 5 bases from J, the gap between germline ends came to 15 bases. This CDR3 comprises 13 residues.

This clonotype was found a few times. The chain carries TRBV9 and TRBJ2-7, with 9 positions matching TRBD2. Trimming took 0 bases from V and 4 from J; bases not matched to a gene: 11. Germline assignment: CDR1 SGDLS and CDR2 YYNGEE. The CDR3 runs to 17 residues. The CDR3, as DNA: TGTGCCAGCAGCGTAGCCCCAGGTGCCAGCGGGGGGTACGAGCAGTACTTC. Protein: CASSVAPGASGGYEQYF.